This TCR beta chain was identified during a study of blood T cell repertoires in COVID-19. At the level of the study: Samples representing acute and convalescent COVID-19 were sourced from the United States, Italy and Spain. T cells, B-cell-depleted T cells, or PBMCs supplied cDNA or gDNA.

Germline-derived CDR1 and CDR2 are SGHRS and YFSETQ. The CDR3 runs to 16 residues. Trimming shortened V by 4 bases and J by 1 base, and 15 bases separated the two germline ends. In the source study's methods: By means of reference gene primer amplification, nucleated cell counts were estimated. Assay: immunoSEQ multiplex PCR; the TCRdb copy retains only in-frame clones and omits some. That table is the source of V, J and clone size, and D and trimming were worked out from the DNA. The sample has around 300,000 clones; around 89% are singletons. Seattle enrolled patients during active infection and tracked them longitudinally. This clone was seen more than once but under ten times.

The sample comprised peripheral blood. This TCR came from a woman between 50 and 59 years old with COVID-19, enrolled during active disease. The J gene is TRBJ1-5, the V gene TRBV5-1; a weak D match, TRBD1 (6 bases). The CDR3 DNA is TGCGCCAGCAGCCCCTCGGGGGGGCGAAGCAATCAGCCCCAGCATTTT. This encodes CASSPSGGRSNQPQHF.